This TCR beta chain was recovered during a study of blood T cell repertoires in COVID-19. Study background: Both acute and convalescent COVID-19 samples were obtained from the United States, Italy and Spain. Sources were T cells, B-cell-depleted T cells, or PBMCs; the material itself was cDNA or gDNA.

In the original analysis: Amplified reference gene primers provided the basis for estimating nucleated cell counts. Profiling relied on immunoSEQ multiplex PCR, and the TCRdb table lists in-frame clones only, not all of them. The DNA was the basis for D and trimming; V, J and clone size are from that table. The sample lists around 99,000 clones; 80% to 95% were seen once. The V end lost 3 bases, the J end lost 7 bases, and 24 bases lay between the germline ends. The CDR3 loop spans 17 amino acids. The germline V gene has CDR1 KGHSH and CDR2 LQKENI. Sample: peripheral blood. The receptor was derived from a woman in her twenties or thirties with acute or convalescent COVID-19. The chain combines TRBV18 with TRBJ1-1; weak D call: TRBD1 (5 bases). The CDR3 DNA is TGTGCCAGCTCACCCAACCCGTTAAATTTGAGACAGAGTGAAGCTTTCTTT. It yields the protein CASSPNPLNLRQSEAFF.